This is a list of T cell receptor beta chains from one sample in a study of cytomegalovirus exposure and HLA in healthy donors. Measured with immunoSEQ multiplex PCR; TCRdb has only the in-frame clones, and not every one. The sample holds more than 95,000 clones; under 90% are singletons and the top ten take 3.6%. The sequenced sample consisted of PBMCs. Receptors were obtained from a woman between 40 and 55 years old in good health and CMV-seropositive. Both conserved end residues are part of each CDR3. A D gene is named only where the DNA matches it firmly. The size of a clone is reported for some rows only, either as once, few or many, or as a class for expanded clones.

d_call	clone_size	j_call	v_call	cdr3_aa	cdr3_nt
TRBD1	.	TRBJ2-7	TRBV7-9	CSSSLTGGTYEQYF	TGTTCCAGCAGCCTTACAGGGGGGACCTACGAGCAGTACTTC
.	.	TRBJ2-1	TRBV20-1	CSALGEEQFF	TGCAGTGCTCTAGGGGAAGAGCAGTTCTTC
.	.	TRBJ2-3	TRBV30	CACAPSGGDTQYF	TGTGCCTGTGCCCCCAGTGGGGGGGATACGCAGTATTTT
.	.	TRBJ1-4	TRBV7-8	CASSPGRGRADEKLFF	TGTGCCAGCAGCCCGGGGCGGGGTCGAGCGGATGAAAAACTGTTTTTT
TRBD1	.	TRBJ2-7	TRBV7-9	CASSYLGGAGQGFYEQYF	TGTGCCAGCAGCTACCTAGGGGGGGCGGGACAGGGGTTCTACGAGCAGTACTTC
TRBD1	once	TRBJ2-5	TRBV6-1	CASRTGWETQYF	TGTGCCAGCAGGACAGGGTGGGAGACCCAGTACTTC
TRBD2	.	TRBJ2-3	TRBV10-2	CASSVGLAASTDTQYF	TGCGCCAGCAGTGTCGGCCTAGCGGCTAGCACAGATACGCAGTATTTT
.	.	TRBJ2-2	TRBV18	CASSPPLTGELFF	TGTGCCAGCTCACCACCGTTAACCGGGGAGCTGTTTTTT
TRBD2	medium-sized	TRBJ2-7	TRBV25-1	CASSEFGGEGGQYF	TGTGCCAGCAGTGAATTTGGAGGGGAGGGAGGGCAGTACTTC
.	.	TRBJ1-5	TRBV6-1	CASSDDQPQHF	TGTGCCAGCAGTGACGATCAGCCCCAGCATTTT
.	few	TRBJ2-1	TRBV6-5	CASSQANEQFF	TGTGCCAGCAGTCAAGCCAATGAGCAGTTCTTC
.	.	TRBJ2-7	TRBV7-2	CASSHRTDSSYEQYF	TGTGCCAGCAGCCACCGGACAGATTCCTCCTACGAGCAGTACTTC
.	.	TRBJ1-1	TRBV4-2	CASSQDPGQNTEAFF	TGTGCCAGCAGCCAAGATCCCGGACAGAACACTGAAGCTTTCTTT
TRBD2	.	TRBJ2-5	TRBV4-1	CASSQDRAGGGETQYF	TGCGCCAGCAGCCAAGATCGGGCGGGAGGTGGAGAGACCCAGTACTTC
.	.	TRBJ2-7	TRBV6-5	CASRSAEQYF	TGTGCCAGCAGAAGCGCCGAGCAGTACTTC